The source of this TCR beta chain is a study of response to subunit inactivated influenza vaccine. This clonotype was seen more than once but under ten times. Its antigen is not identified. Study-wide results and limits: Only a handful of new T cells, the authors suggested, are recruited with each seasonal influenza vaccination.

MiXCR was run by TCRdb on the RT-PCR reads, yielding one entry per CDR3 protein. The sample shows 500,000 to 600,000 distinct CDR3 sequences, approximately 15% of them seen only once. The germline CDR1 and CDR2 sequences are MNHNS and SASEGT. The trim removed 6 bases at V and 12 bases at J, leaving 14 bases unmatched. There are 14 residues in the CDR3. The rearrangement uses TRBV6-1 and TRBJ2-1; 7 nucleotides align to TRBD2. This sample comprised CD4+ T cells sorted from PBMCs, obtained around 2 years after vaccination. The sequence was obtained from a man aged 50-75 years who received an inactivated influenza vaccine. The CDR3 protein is CASSPQPAGSLQFF. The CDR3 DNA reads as TGTGCCAGCAGCCCCCAGCCAGCGGGGTCCCTGCAGTTCTTC.